Below are 2 T cell receptor beta chains sequenced from a single sample in a study of blood T cells in healthy people across ages. A second about 7 to 12 cycle PCR used barcoded and J-beta primers. MiXCR, run by TCRdb on the 5' RACE reads, gives a single entry per CDR3 protein. The data contain approximately 900,000 distinct CDR3 sequences, around 46% of them singletons. Input material: blood. The receptors were sampled from a man aged 25 to 45 in good health.

This clonotype was counted between two and nine times. V and J are TRBV28 and TRBJ2-1; D is possibly TRBD1 (6 bases). The germline CDR1 and CDR2 sequences are MDHEN and SYDVKM. V was clipped by 7 bases and J by 9 bases, with 19 bases between them. The length of the CDR3 is 14 residues. The CDR3 protein is CASTLQGNVGEQFF. CDR3 in DNA: TGTGCCAGCACCCTACAGGGTAACGTTGGTGAGCAGTTCTTC.

The J gene is TRBJ2-7, the V gene TRBV9; possibly TRBD1 for D (6 bases). This CDR3 spans 14 amino acids. Trimming stripped 0 bases from V and 5 bases from J, with 12 bases between. Germline V gene lookup returns CDR1 SGDLS and CDR2 YYNGEE. The CDR3 reads CASSVDQGQDEQYF. Written as DNA, the CDR3 is TGTGCCAGCAGCGTAGATCAGGGGCAGGACGAGCAGTACTTC.